This passage covers 25 T cell receptor beta chains from one sample sequenced in a study of Japanese encephalitis immunity and Zika vaccine responses. Peptide pools at roughly 0.99 ug/mL each stimulated CFSE-labeled PBMCs over a roughly six-day culture. Proliferating CD4 T cells were sorted unfixed as live CD56-CD19-CD16-CD3+CD4+ CFSE-low cells. TCRdb independently ran MiXCR on the 5' RACE reads; one entry per CDR3 protein. The repertoire includes roughly 410 distinct CDR3 sequences, less than 7.5% of them detected once, and just over 20% sits in the top ten. The sequences come from antigen-activated CD4+ T cells from blood, cultured, collected during a Zika inactivated vaccine study. The receptors derive from an adult woman who received an inactivated Zika virus vaccine.

This chain joins TRBV3-2 and TRBJ2-1; the DNA was not used to check the table's D call, TRBD1. TRBV3-2 is annotated as a pseudogene. The CDR3 sequence is 18 residues long. This CDR3 is CASSPAIRGGLSYNEQFF. The CDR3 coding sequence is TGTGCCAGCAGCCCGGCTATTAGAGGGGGGCTCTCCTACAATGAGCAGTTCTTC.

This clonotype is large by share. The chain is built from TRBV4-1 and TRBJ1-2, with 8 bases lining up with TRBD1. Germline V gives CDR1 MGHRA, CDR2 YSYEKL. With 3 bases clipped from V and 4 bases from J, the junction kept 10 bases outside the gene matches. The CDR3 extends over 16 amino acids. The CDR3 DNA reads as TGCGCCAGCAGCCAGGGAGACAGGGGCCCGACCTATGGCTACACCTTC. It codes for CASSQGDRGPTYGYTF.

By share, this clonotype ranks as medium-sized. The rearrangement links TRBV12-3 or TRBV12-4 to TRBJ2-3; D possibly corresponds to TRBD1 (7 bases). Between the trimmed V and J ends, which lost 6 bases and 6 bases, there was a span of 10 bases. CDR3 size: 12 residues. The DNA of the CDR3 is TGTGCCAGCAGGGCAGGGGGGGATACGCAGTATTTT. Protein sequence: CASRAGGDTQYF.

By sample fraction, this clonotype is medium-sized (0.01 to 0.1%). The V and J genes are TRBV10-3 and TRBJ1-5; a possible D gene is TRBD1 (6 bases). The germline V gene encodes CDR1 ENHRY and CDR2 SYGVKD. The CDR3 sequence is 14 residues long. With 3 bases removed from V and 5 bases from J, the gap between germline ends came to 11 bases. In nucleotides, the CDR3 is TGTGCCATCAGTGAAGGGGGAGCGGATCAGCCCCAGCATTTT. Its translation is CAISEGGADQPQHF.

This clonotype is medium-sized within its sample. This sequence joins TRBV20-1 and TRBJ2-3, with 8 nucleotides matching TRBD1. The V segment lost 0 bases and the J segment 4 bases; nucleotides outside the gene matches: 6. Germline CDR1 is DFQATT and CDR2 is SNEGSKA (reference sequence). The CDR3 loop spans 15 amino acids. The CDR3 spells CSARDPDRGPDTQYF. Here the CDR3 DNA reads TGCAGTGCTAGAGATCCCGACAGGGGTCCAGATACGCAGTATTTT.

This clonotype qualifies as medium-sized (0.01 to 0.1%). The CDR3 reads CASSERGRGTDTQYF. The CDR3 DNA sequence: TGTGCCAGCAGCGAAAGAGGGAGGGGCACAGATACGCAGTATTTT. This chain uses TRBV13 with TRBJ2-3; TRBD2 agrees at 7 bases. The CDR3 loop spans 15 amino acids. The germline V gene encodes CDR1 PRHDT and CDR2 FYEKMQ (reference sequence). The V and J ends lost 5 bases and 1 base, in that order; junction bases with no gene match: 6.

The sample holds many counts of this clonotype. This chain uses TRBV19 with TRBJ2-1; TRBD2 matches at 14 bases. V was clipped by 3 bases and J by 4 bases; unmatched bases: 2. Germline-derived CDR1 and CDR2 are LNHDA and SQIVND (reference sequence). This CDR3 spans 16 amino acids. The CDR3 reads CASSIRLAGGYNEQFF. The CDR3 DNA reads TGTGCCAGTAGTATCAGACTAGCGGGAGGGTACAATGAGCAGTTCTTC.

Judged by abundance, this clonotype is large. The chain couples TRBV6-6 to TRBJ2-7; D gene ambiguous. The germline gives CDR1 MNHNY, CDR2 SVGAGI (reference sequence). Trimming removed 4 bases from V and 0 bases from J, with 4 bases in between. This CDR3 has 12 amino acids. The CDR3 coding sequence is TGTGCCAGCAGTTCAAGCTCCTACGAGCAGTACTTC. Its protein is CASSSSSYEQYF.

In its sample, this clonotype ranks as large. The J gene is TRBJ1-2, the V gene TRBV2; D remains ambiguous. Germline V gene lookup returns CDR1 SNHLY and CDR2 FYNNEI. CDR3 size: 11 residues. V gave up 3 bases and J gave up 4 bases, with 3 bases separating them. The CDR3, as DNA: TGTGCCAGCAGTGAGACCTATGGCTACACCTTC. It specifies CASSETYGYTF.

This clonotype is medium-sized (0.01 to 0.1%) by share. The genes are TRBV3-1 and TRBJ2-7, with 7 bases aligning to TRBD1. Germline loops: CDR1 LGHDT, CDR2 YNNKEL (reference sequence). This CDR3 is 18 amino acids long. Trimming cost V 1 base and J 0 bases; bases outside gene matches: 12. CDR3 sequence (DNA): TGTGCCAGCAGCCAAGGCCCTGGCGCGACAGGGAACTCCTACGAGCAGTACTTC. This codes for CASSQGPGATGNSYEQYF.

By its share, this clonotype is medium-sized. J is TRBJ2-2 and V is TRBV20-1; the match to TRBD2 covers 14 bases. This CDR3 comprises 14 residues. V trimming: 5 bases; J trimming: 4 bases; junction bases outside the gene matches: 0. Germline loops: CDR1 DFQATT, CDR2 SNEGSKA (reference sequence). CDR3 sequence (DNA): TGCAGTGCTGGACTAGCGGGAGGCACCGGGGAGCTGTTTTTT. Residues: CSAGLAGGTGELFF.

This clonotype is labeled large. In DNA form, the CDR3 reads TGCAGTGCTAGCCGGGCAGGGACACCACCCCTCCACTTT. Amino acid sequence: CSASRAGTPPLHF. This chain links TRBV20-1 with TRBJ1-6, with a weak D call TRBD1 (6 bases). Trimming stripped 3 bases from V and 11 bases from J, with 14 bases between. The CDR3 loop spans 13 amino acids. Germline CDR1 DFQATT, CDR2 SNEGSKA (reference sequence).

This clonotype is large (0.1 to 1%). V usage is TRBV7-2 and J usage is TRBJ1-2; maybe TRBD1 (5 bases). Germline CDR1 SGHTA, CDR2 FQGNSA. The length of the CDR3 is 15 residues. V lost 5 bases and J 2 bases, leaving 15 bases between the germline ends. CDR3 in DNA: TGTGCCAGCAGCCCAAGGGGTCCGCTGAACTATGGCTACACCTTC. This encodes CASSPRGPLNYGYTF.

This clonotype is deemed medium-sized (0.01 to 0.1%). CDR3 DNA sequence: TGTGCCAGCAGTTTAGGCGGGGGGGCAGGGACCGGGGAGCTGTTTTTT. This codes for CASSLGGGAGTGELFF. The genes are TRBV12-3 or TRBV12-4 and TRBJ2-2, with 9 positions matching TRBD2. After removal of 1 base from V and 5 bases from J, the junction contained 5 bases not matched to a gene. CDR3 length equals 16 residues.

This clonotype is labeled as hyperexpanded. This chain links TRBV20-1 with TRBJ2-7; D ambiguous. This CDR3 region has 15 residues. V shed 4 bases and J shed 1 base, with 17 bases lying between them. From germline, CDR1 is DFQATT and CDR2 SNEGSKA (reference sequence). The CDR3 reads CSATKPGHISYEQYF. Written as DNA, the CDR3 is TGCAGTGCTACTAAGCCGGGCCACATTTCCTACGAGCAGTACTTC.

This clonotype was found many times. This sequence joins TRBV20-1 and TRBJ2-5; possible D gene TRBD2, 5 bases. Trimming cost V 6 bases and J 4 bases, with 12 bases left between them. The CDR3 length is 12 residues. CDR1 is DFQATT and CDR2 is SNEGSKA in the germline V gene (reference sequence). The CDR3: CSATGERETQYF. CDR3 DNA: TGCAGTGCCACCGGGGAACGAGAGACCCAGTACTTC.

This clonotype came up many times. The chain carries TRBV5-1 and TRBJ2-5, with 10 nucleotides matching TRBD2. The CDR3 length is 13 residues. Per the germline V gene, CDR1 is SGHRS and CDR2 is YFSETQ. Trimming at V came to 5 bases and at J to 2 bases, leaving 0 bases not matched to a gene. This chain's CDR3 is CASRLAGQETQYF. In nucleotides, the CDR3 is TGCGCCAGCAGACTAGCGGGACAAGAGACCCAGTACTTC.

This clonotype qualifies as medium-sized (0.01 to 0.1%). CDR3 DNA sequence: TGCAGCGTCGGACCGAGGGACACTGAAGCTTTCTTT. The encoded protein is CSVGPRDTEAFF. The V call is TRBV29-1, the J call TRBJ1-1; D not certain. V lost 6 bases and J lost 3, with 11 bases in between. Germline V gives CDR1 SQVTM, CDR2 ANQGSEA. CDR3 length equals 12 residues.

This clonotype is classed as large. The rearrangement uses TRBV9 and TRBJ2-1; D is perhaps TRBD1 (6 bases). The CDR3 has 15 amino acids. V lost 4 bases, J lost 0 bases, and 11 bases lay in between. From germline, CDR1 is SGDLS and CDR2 YYNGEE. The DNA of the CDR3 is TGTGCCAGCAGCCCAGCGGACAGCTCCTACAATGAGCAGTTCTTC. Translated, it gives CASSPADSSYNEQFF.

This clonotype was recorded at least ten times. This rearrangement joins TRBV6-6 to TRBJ2-7; 7 bases match TRBD1. Unmatched junction bases numbered 3, after V lost 0 bases and J lost 1 base. Germline CDR1 reads MNHNY; CDR2 reads SVGAGI (reference sequence). This CDR3 contains 15 residues. CDR3 nucleotide sequence: TGTGCCAGCAGTTACTCCGGACAGGATTCCTACGAGCAGTACTTC. This encodes CASSYSGQDSYEQYF.

V and J are TRBV7-2 and TRBJ1-1; D perhaps matches TRBD1 (6 bases). Trimming pared 3 bases from V and 4 bases from J, leaving 12 bases between. CDR3 size: 14 residues. CDR1 and CDR2 (germline): SGHTA, FQGNSA. DNA of the CDR3: TGTGCCAGCAGCTTCGGGGGGCGGGTCACTGAAGCTTTCTTT. Amino acid sequence: CASSFGGRVTEAFF.

This clonotype is classed as large. The chain joins TRBV5-8 to TRBJ2-5, with D tentatively TRBD1 (6 bases). In germline, CDR1 is SGHTS, CDR2 YDEGEE. The CDR3 spans 13 residues. Trimming pared 4 bases from V and 2 bases from J, leaving 9 bases between. The CDR3 DNA follows: TGTGCCAGCAGCCCCAGGGGACAAGAGACCCAGTACTTC. As protein: CASSPRGQETQYF.

By its share, this clonotype is medium-sized. The V call is TRBV7-2, the J call TRBJ2-7; 8 nucleotides line up with TRBD1. Germline assignment: CDR1 SGHTA and CDR2 FQGNSA. V shed 6 bases, J shed 6 bases, and the junction held 7 bases outside the gene matches. The CDR3 consists of 13 residues. This chain's CDR3 is CASSRQGTGEQYF. In nucleotides, the CDR3 is TGTGCCAGCAGTCGACAGGGGACGGGCGAGCAGTACTTC.

This clonotype is deemed medium-sized. The chain links TRBV3-1 to TRBJ1-6, with D perhaps TRBD1 (6 bases). This CDR3 contains 15 residues. Trimming shortened V by 4 bases and J by 6 bases, and 13 bases separated the two germline ends. CDR1 LGHDT and CDR2 YNNKEL come from the germline V gene (reference sequence). The CDR3 bases are TGTGCCAGCAGCCTCGGACGAGGGGGTAATTCACCCCTCCACTTT. It encodes CASSLGRGGNSPLHF.

This clonotype qualifies as hyperexpanded. The gene calls are TRBV6-6 and TRBJ2-7; D ambiguous. V was clipped by 10 bases and J by 0 bases, with 10 bases between them. CDR1 is MNHNY, CDR2 SVGAGI, per germline (reference sequence). This CDR3 region has 12 residues. Here the CDR3 reads CATSVSSYEQYF. DNA for the CDR3: TGTGCCACCTCGGTGAGCTCCTACGAGCAGTACTTC.